Listed here are 11 T cell receptor beta chains from one sample, sequenced in a study of response to subunit inactivated influenza vaccine. Each CDR3 protein is one row after TCRdb ran MiXCR on the RT-PCR reads. Of some 300,000 distinct CDR3 sequences listed, approximately 21% are singletons. The starting material was PBMCs from blood, obtained less than 22 months after vaccination. The receptors originated from a man aged 50 to 69 who received an inactivated influenza vaccine.

This clonotype showed up just a few times. The gene calls are TRBV29-1 and TRBJ2-3; unclear D gene. CDR1 SQVTM and CDR2 ANQGSEA come from the germline V gene. V was shortened by 0 bases and J by 4 bases, with 5 bases between the two germline ends. This CDR3 spans 12 amino acids. The DNA for the CDR3 is TGCAGCGTTGAAGAAGTCTCAGATACGCAGTATTTT. Encoded protein: CSVEEVSDTQYF.

This clonotype was recorded many times. The chain links TRBV7-2 to TRBJ1-2; the match to TRBD1 covers 10 bases. CDR3 length equals 14 residues. Germline assignment: CDR1 SGHTA and CDR2 FQGNSA. With V trimmed by 5 bases and J by 8 bases, 8 bases remained unmatched. The CDR3 nucleotides read TGTGCCAGCAGCCCTCCGGGACAGGGGTTAGGCTACACCTTC. It yields the protein CASSPPGQGLGYTF.

This clonotype was observed a few times. The chain uses TRBV7-9 and TRBJ1-1, with D possibly matching TRBD1 (6 bases). Germline V lookup: CDR1 SEHNR, CDR2 FQNEAQ (reference sequence). V lost 5 bases, J lost 4 bases, and 14 bases lay in between. The CDR3 runs to 14 residues. The CDR3 DNA reads as TGTGCCAGCAGCCGGCAGGGGAGGGGCACTGAAGCTTTCTTT. Translation: CASSRQGRGTEAFF.

This clonotype turned up a few times. This chain links TRBV6-2 or TRBV6-3 with TRBJ2-1, with 7 bases lining up with TRBD2. Unmatched junction bases numbered 13, after V lost 4 bases and J lost 7 bases. Germline values: CDR1 MNHEY, CDR2 SVGEGT. The CDR3 consists of 16 residues. For the CDR3, the DNA is TGTGCCAGCAGTTCAGGTGTGGGAGGGCCGATTAATGAGCAGTTCTTC. Encoded protein: CASSSGVGGPINEQFF.

This clonotype has just a few counts. The V call is TRBV5-1, the J call TRBJ2-3, with 8 positions matching TRBD2. J was trimmed by 2 bases and V by 4 bases; bases with no gene match: 18. The CDR3 covers 19 residues. The germline V gene encodes CDR1 SGHRS and CDR2 YFSETQ. This chain's CDR3 is CASSPGMRLREDSTDTQYF. The CDR3 DNA reads TGCGCCAGCAGCCCGGGAATGAGGTTGCGGGAGGACTCCACAGATACGCAGTATTTT.

This clonotype turned up a few times. The chain couples TRBV6-1 to TRBJ1-1; D perhaps matches TRBD1 (6 bases). The CDR3 is 12 residues long. Germline CDR1 MNHNS, CDR2 SASEGT. V was shortened by 7 bases and J by 8 bases, with 14 bases between the two germline ends. CDR3 amino acids: CASILQGQEAFF. The CDR3 DNA reads TGTGCCAGCATCCTTCAGGGGCAGGAAGCTTTCTTT.

This chain connects TRBV4-1 to TRBJ1-1, with D maybe TRBD1 (5 bases). The germline V gene encodes CDR1 MGHRA and CDR2 YSYEKL. Deletions cut 4 bases from V and 8 bases from J, with 17 bases between. This CDR3 has 14 amino acids. This CDR3 reads CASSLVSGAREAFF. CDR3 coding DNA: TGCGCCAGCAGCCTTGTCTCCGGGGCGAGAGAAGCTTTCTTT.

This clonotype appeared a few times. This chain uses TRBV5-1 with TRBJ2-7; D is unclear. With 2 bases removed from V and 2 bases from J, the gap between germline ends came to 8 bases. Germline V CDR1 and CDR2: SGHRS, YFSETQ. The CDR3 spans 13 residues. CDR3 nucleotide sequence: TGCGCCAGCAGCTTTGACCCTACCTACGAGCAGTACTTC. Translated: CASSFDPTYEQYF. Using reference TRBV5-1 and TRBJ2-7 for the parts outside the CDR3, the full variable domain is KAGVTQTPRYLIKTRGQQVTLSCSPISGHRSVSWYQQTPGQGLQFLFEYFSETQRNKGNFPGRFSGRQFSNSRSEMNVSTLELGDSALYLCASSFDPTYEQYFGPGTRLTVT.

The rearrangement links TRBV6-2 or TRBV6-3 to TRBJ2-1; no clear D gene. V was shortened by 4 bases and J by 8 bases, with 6 bases between the two germline ends. The CDR3 is 11 residues long. Germline CDR1 is MNHEY and CDR2 is SVGEGT. For the CDR3, the DNA is TGTGCCAGCAGTTCCAATGATGAGCAGTTCTTC. Encoded protein: CASSSNDEQFF.

This clonotype turned up a few times. J is TRBJ2-3 and V is TRBV7-8; TRBD2 aligns across 8 bases. J was trimmed by 4 bases and V by 2 bases; bases with no gene match: 5. The CDR3 consists of 15 residues. Per the germline V gene, CDR1 is SGHVS and CDR2 is FQNEAQ. As DNA, the CDR3 is TGTGCCAGCAGCTTACTGCGGGAGGTCGCAGATACGCAGTATTTT. Translating gives CASSLLREVADTQYF. The full variable domain, in which reference TRBV7-8 and TRBJ2-3 provide the parts outside the CDR3, is GAGVSQSPRYKVAKRGQDVALRCDPISGHVSLFWYQQALGQGPEFLTYFQNEAQLDKSGLPSDRFFAERPEGSVSTLKIQRTQQEDSAVYLCASSLLREVADTQYFGPGTRLTVL.

This clonotype has more than one count but fewer than ten. V is TRBV7-9 and J is TRBJ2-7, with TRBD1 identical over 7 bases. Germline CDR1 is SEHNR and CDR2 is FQNEAQ (reference sequence). The CDR3 consists of 15 residues. J gave up 2 bases and V 5 bases, and 9 bases lay outside the gene matches. The CDR3 reads CASSHRTGLPYEQYF. Here the CDR3 DNA reads TGTGCCAGCAGCCATAGGACAGGTTTACCCTACGAGCAGTACTTC.